What follows is one TCR beta chain and its context. This record comes from a study of cytomegalovirus exposure and HLA in healthy donors. CDR3 length: 16 residues. V trimming: 4 bases; J trimming: 3 bases; junction bases outside the gene matches: 8. The germline V gene has CDR1 SGHRS and CDR2 YFSETQ. 60 Vbeta and 13 Jbeta primers were used in PCR. Sequencing was performed with immunoSEQ multiplex PCR; in TCRdb, only in-frame clones are kept and a portion is missing. This sample has around 130,000 clones, with 70% to 85% found just once. The sample was PBMCs. This sequence was found in a man aged 40-49 years in good health and CMV-seronegative. The rearrangement links TRBV5-1 to TRBJ2-3, with 10 bases matching TRBD1. In DNA, the CDR3 is TGCGCCAGCAGCCCCCGGGACAGGGGACGAACAGATACGCAGTATTTT. Protein product: CASSPRDRGRTDTQYF.